The 5 T cell receptor beta chains below all came from one sample that was sequenced in a study of blood T cell repertoires in COVID-19. Sequenced by immunoSEQ multiplex PCR; TCRdb stores in-frame clones only, minus some. The sample has some 460,000 clones; around 90% are singletons. Sequenced sample: PBMCs or T cells enriched from blood (not recorded which). These receptors were taken from a woman aged 18-29 years who had recovered from COVID-19.

CDR3 DNA sequence: TGTGCCAGCAGCTCCCCCCCAGACAGACTCTACGAGCAGTACTTC. Translation: CASSSPPDRLYEQYF. This chain uses TRBV7-9 with TRBJ2-7, with D possibly being TRBD1 (5 bases). Trimming pared 4 bases from V and 3 bases from J, leaving 16 bases between. CDR1 SEHNR and CDR2 FQNEAQ come from the germline V gene (reference sequence). There are 15 residues in the CDR3.

The rearrangement uses TRBV10-3 and TRBJ2-1, with D perhaps matching TRBD2 (5 bases). The V end lost 11 bases, the J end lost 5 bases, and 13 bases lay between the germline ends. Per the germline V gene, CDR1 is ENHRY and CDR2 is SYGVKD. The CDR3 spans 12 residues. The CDR3 DNA reads TGTGCCTCCGGGGTGCAGGACAATGAGCAGTTCTTC. This gives the protein CASGVQDNEQFF.

The V gene is TRBV11-2, the J gene TRBJ2-1; tentative D call: TRBD1 (6 bases). The CDR3 runs to 14 residues. Germline-derived CDR1 and CDR2 are SGHAT and FQNNGV. Trimming removed 0 bases at V and 6 bases at J, with 9 bases between. For the CDR3, the DNA is TGTGCCAGCAGCTTAGATCCAGGGGTCAATGAGCAGTTCTTC. Residues: CASSLDPGVNEQFF.

The chain has TRBV5-1 and TRBJ1-2; D is unresolved. Germline V lookup: CDR1 SGHRS, CDR2 YFSETQ. CDR3 length: 13 amino acids. V dropped 4 bases and J dropped 4 bases, with 11 bases sitting between them. CDR3 nucleotide sequence: TGCGCCAGCAGCCCGAGCTCCGTCTATGGCTACACCTTC. This encodes CASSPSSVYGYTF.

J is TRBJ2-7 and V is TRBV2; D is unresolved. The germline CDR1 and CDR2 sequences are SNHLY and FYNNEI. This CDR3 is built from 14 residues. The V end lost 6 bases, the J end lost 0 bases, and 12 bases lay between the germline ends. CDR3 amino acids: CASRSLFSSYEQYF. The CDR3 DNA follows: TGTGCCAGCAGAAGTCTTTTTAGCTCCTACGAGCAGTACTTC.